The T cell receptor beta chain described here comes from a study of T-cell reconstitution after alpha-beta-depleted transplantation in children. Using unique molecular identifiers, the investigators prepared the TCRbeta library. From the PCR reads, TCRdb called clonotypes with MiXCR, one entry per CDR3 protein. Among around 600,000 distinct CDR3 sequences listed, approximately 16% were seen once. This clonotype showed up many times. The CDR3 extends over 13 amino acids. V was trimmed by 6 bases and J by 0 bases, leaving 6 bases between them. CDR1 and CDR2 (germline): DFQATT, SNEGSKA (reference sequence).

The chain links TRBV20-1 to TRBJ2-6; no definite D call. The sample was PBMCs from the stem cell graft donor, taken from the stem cell graft. The clonotype comes from a human donor who donated a stem cell graft to a child with acute myeloid leukemia. This chain's CDR3 is CSADTSGANVLTF. In DNA, the CDR3 is TGCAGTGCCGACACCTCTGGGGCCAACGTCCTGACTTTC.